This T cell receptor (beta chain) was observed in a study of cytomegalovirus exposure and HLA in healthy donors. The wider study: Within the Caucasian-associated ancestry cluster were roughly 82% of the roughly 400 genotyped donors.

Notes on this clone: The antigen remains unidentified.

Findings and caveats of the study: DRB1 had the most TCR associations and HLA-C the fewest, a later analysis found, with rates varying by HLA locus. When analyzed later, a missense DCLRE1C variant was found to be linked to TCR beta V- and J-gene trimming.

The length of the CDR3 is 15 residues. V dropped 6 bases and J dropped 0; count of bases not matched to a gene: 3. In germline, CDR1 is WNHNN, CDR2 SYGVQD (reference sequence). The primer mix had 60 Vbeta and 13 Jbeta primers. This table comes from immunoSEQ multiplex PCR, and its TCRdb copy is limited to in-frame clones, with some not included. The sample has around 170,000 clones; 60% to 80% are singletons. The TCR originated in a man in his 60s in good health and CMV-seronegative. The rearrangement joins TRBV10-1 to TRBJ2-4, with 9 positions matching TRBD1. The specimen was PBMCs. The CDR3 loop reads CASRGTGRAKNIQYF. CDR3 sequence (DNA): TGCGCCAGCAGGGGGACAGGGAGAGCCAAAAACATTCAGTACTTC.